This TCR beta chain was obtained from a study of CD8+ T cells in alopecia areata. Background on the study: The share of scalp area affected provided the severity score for treated patients.

RNA was extracted and reverse transcribed into cDNA as the sequencing template. Clones were read by immunoSEQ multiplex PCR, and TCRdb kept only the in-frame ones, dropping some. The sample lists 150,000 or so clones, about 88% occurring once. Treatment described: oral pan-JAK inhibitor, 5-10 mg twice daily. Separation by sorting yielded CD4+ and CD8+ T cells from PBMCs. Trimming removed 0 bases from V and 5 bases from J, with 11 bases in between. Germline CDR1 and CDR2: SEHNR and FQNEAQ (reference sequence). The CDR3 contains 14 residues. The sample consisted of CD8+ T cells sorted from blood, taken at week 4, from a patient treated with tofacitinib. The rearrangement joins TRBV7-9 to TRBJ2-7; perhaps TRBD1 as D (5 bases). The clonotype originates from a human donor with alopecia areata. The CDR3 loop is CASSLASGFHEQYF. The CDR3 region has the DNA TGTGCCAGCAGCTTAGCCTCAGGGTTCCACGAGCAGTACTTC.